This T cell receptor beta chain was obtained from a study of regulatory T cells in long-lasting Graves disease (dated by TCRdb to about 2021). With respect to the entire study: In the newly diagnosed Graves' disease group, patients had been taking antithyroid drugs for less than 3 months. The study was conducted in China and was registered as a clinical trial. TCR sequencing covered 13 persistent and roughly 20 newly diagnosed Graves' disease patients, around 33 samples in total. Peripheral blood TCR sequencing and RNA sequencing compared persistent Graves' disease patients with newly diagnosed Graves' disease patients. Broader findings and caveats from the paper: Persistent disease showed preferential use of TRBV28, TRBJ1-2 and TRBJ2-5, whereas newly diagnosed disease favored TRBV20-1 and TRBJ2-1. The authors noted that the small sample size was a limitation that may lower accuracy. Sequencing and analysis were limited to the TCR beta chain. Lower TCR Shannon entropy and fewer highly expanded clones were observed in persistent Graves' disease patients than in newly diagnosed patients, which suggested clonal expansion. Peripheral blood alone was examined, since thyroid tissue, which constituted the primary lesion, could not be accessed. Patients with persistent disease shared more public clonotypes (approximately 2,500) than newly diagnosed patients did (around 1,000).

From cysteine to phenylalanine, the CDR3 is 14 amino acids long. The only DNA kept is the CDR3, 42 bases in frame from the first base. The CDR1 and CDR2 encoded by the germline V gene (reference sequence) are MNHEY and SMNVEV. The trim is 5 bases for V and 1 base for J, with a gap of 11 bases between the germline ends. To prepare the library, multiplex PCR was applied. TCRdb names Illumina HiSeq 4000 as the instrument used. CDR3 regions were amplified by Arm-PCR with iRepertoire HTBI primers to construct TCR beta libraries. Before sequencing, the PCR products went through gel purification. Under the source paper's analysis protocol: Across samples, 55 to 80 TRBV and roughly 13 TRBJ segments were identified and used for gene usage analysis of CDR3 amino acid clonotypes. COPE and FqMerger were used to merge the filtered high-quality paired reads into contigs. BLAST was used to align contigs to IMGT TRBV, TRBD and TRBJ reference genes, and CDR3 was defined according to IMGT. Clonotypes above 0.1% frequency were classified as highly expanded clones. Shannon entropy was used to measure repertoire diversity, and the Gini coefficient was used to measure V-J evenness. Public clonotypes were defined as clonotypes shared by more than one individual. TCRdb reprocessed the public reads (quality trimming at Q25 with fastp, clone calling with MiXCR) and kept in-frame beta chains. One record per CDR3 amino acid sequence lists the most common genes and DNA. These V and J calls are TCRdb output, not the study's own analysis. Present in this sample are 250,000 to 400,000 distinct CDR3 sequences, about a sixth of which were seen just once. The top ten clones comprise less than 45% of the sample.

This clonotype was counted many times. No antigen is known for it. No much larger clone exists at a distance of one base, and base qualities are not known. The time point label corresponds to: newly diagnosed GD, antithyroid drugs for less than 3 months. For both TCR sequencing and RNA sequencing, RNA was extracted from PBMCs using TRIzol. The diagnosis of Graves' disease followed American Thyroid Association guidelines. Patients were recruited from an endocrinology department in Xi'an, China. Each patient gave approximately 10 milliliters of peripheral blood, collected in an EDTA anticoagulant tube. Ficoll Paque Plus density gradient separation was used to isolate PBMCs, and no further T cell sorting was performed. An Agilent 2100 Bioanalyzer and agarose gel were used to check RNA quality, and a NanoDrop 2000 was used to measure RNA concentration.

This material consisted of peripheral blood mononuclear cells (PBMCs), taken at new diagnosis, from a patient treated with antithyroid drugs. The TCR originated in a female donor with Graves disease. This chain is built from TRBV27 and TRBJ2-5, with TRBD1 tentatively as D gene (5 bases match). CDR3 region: CASSPDRIQETQYF. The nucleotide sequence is TGTGCCAGCAGTCCAGACAGAATCCAAGAGACCCAGTACTTC.